A selection of T cell receptor beta chains follows, all from one sample in a study of patients and donors after allogeneic stem cell transplantation. TCRdb recomputed calls from the RT-PCR reads with MiXCR, one row per CDR3 protein. The sample lists about 160,000 distinct CDR3 sequences, roughly 35% occurring once. Sequencing was carried out using blood, either unsorted or a sorted T cell fraction (not recorded which). The source of these receptors is a human donor who was either an allogeneic HSCT recipient or a stem cell or donor lymphocyte infusion donor (not recorded which). It is not recorded whose cells these are; they may come from a transplant donor. Both conserved end residues are trimmed from each CDR3. The size of a clone is reported for some rows only, either as once, few or many, or as a class for expanded clones.

v_call	j_call	clone_size	cdr3_aa
TRBV6-2/TRBV6-3	TRBJ1-1	many	ASSWTESMNTEAF
TRBV29-1	TRBJ2-2	few	STSGQNTGELF
TRBV20-1	TRBJ2-7	NA	STYGLGTYEQY
TRBV4-1	TRBJ1-1	NA	ASSHPGGMAEAF
TRBV5-5	TRBJ2-1	NA	ASSLEASPSNEQF
TRBV6-6	TRBJ1-3	few	ATGQGSGNTIY
TRBV24-1	TRBJ2-6	NA	ATSPGDYSGANVLT
TRBV12-3/TRBV12-4	TRBJ1-5	NA	ASSLLGGEGQPQH
TRBV20-1	TRBJ2-1	NA	SARGGPGHNNEQF
TRBV9	TRBJ2-1	NA	ASSPRGARSYNEQF
TRBV28	TRBJ2-1	once	ASSFRGTDPLVNEQF
TRBV7-2	TRBJ2-2	NA	ASTRDSVGTGELF
TRBV25-1	TRBJ2-1	NA	ASSVWDEQF
TRBV10-3	TRBJ1-4	NA	AISPGQNNEKLF
TRBV24-1	TRBJ1-5	NA	ATSDLRSGWDNQPQH
TRBV5-5	TRBJ1-3	NA	ASSFTVSGNTIY